One and the same sample provided the 20 T cell receptor beta chains below, sequenced in a study of cytomegalovirus exposure and HLA in healthy donors (dated by TCRdb to 2016 to 2017). Preparation of the library involved the immunoSEQ multiplex PCR assay. The multiplex PCR relied on a mix of 60 forward primers for TCR Vbeta segments and 13 reverse primers for TCR Jbeta segments. The table was pulled from immuneACCESS by TCRdb, which kept in-frame rearrangements only. Such tables lose some clones; where checked, under half of the loss comes from unresolved V genes, and the rest has no known cause. The sample table contains 150,000 to 200,000 clones; only one count was recorded for about 76% of them. 1.6% of the sample goes to the ten largest clones. Sequenced: PBMCs. These TCRs come from a woman in her forties or fifties in good health and CMV-seronegative.

This chain connects TRBV5-1 to TRBJ1-2; possible D gene TRBD1, 6 bases. Germline loops: CDR1 SGHRS, CDR2 YFSETQ. CDR3 size: 14 residues. Trimming cost V 3 bases and J 8 bases, with 17 bases left between them. The CDR3 sequence is CASSSVRGARGYTF. The DNA of the CDR3 is TGCGCCAGCAGCTCAGTCCGGGGGGCGCGAGGCTACACCTTC. The complete variable domain, with remaining parts taken from reference TRBV5-1 and TRBJ1-2, reads KAGVTQTPRYLIKTRGQQVTLSCSPISGHRSVSWYQQTPGQGLQFLFEYFSETQRNKGNFPGRFSGRQFSNSRSEMNVSTLELGDSALYLCASSSVRGARGYTFGSGTRLTVV.

This clone was recorded only once. The CDR3 here is CAVRGVGYTF. The DNA for the CDR3 is TGTGCCGTCAGGGGTGTTGGCTACACCTTC. V gene TRBV28 combines with J gene TRBJ1-2, with D tentatively TRBD1 (6 bases). The CDR3 has 10 amino acids. V lost 11 bases and J 7 bases, leaving 11 bases between the germline ends. Germline V CDR1 and CDR2: MDHEN, SYDVKM.

The chain links TRBV5-6 to TRBJ1-1; no definite D call. From germline, CDR1 is SGHDT and CDR2 YYEEEE. Deletions cut 6 bases from V and 5 bases from J, with 23 bases between. This CDR3 is built from 16 residues. The CDR3 nucleotides are TGTGCCAGCACCTCGCTTTATCGCAACAGATATACTGAAGCTTTCTTT. Its protein product is CASTSLYRNRYTEAFF. The variable domain in full, completed from reference TRBV5-6 and TRBJ1-1, reads DAGVTQSPTHLIKTRGQQVTLRCSPKSGHDTVSWYQQALGQGPQFIFQYYEEEERQRGNFPDRFSGHQFPNYSSELNVNALLLGDSALYLCASTSLYRNRYTEAFFGQGTRLTVV.

The rearrangement links TRBV29-1 to TRBJ2-7; tentatively, D is TRBD2 (7 bases). Germline assignment: CDR1 SQVTM and CDR2 ANQGSEA. The CDR3 totals 13 residues. V gave up 3 bases and J gave up 2 bases, with 11 bases separating them. CDR3 residues: CSVDGGRPYEQYF. In DNA, the CDR3 is TGCAGCGTTGACGGGGGGCGCCCCTACGAGCAGTACTTC.

The chain uses TRBV4-3 and TRBJ2-7; TRBD1 might be the D (6 bases). The CDR3 is 15 residues long. From germline, CDR1 is LGHNA and CDR2 YSLEER. V gave up 3 bases and J gave up 7 bases, with 19 bases separating them. The CDR3, as DNA: TGCGCCAGCAGCCACTCCACGGACAGTTTCTGGGAGCAGTACTTC. Its protein product is CASSHSTDSFWEQYF.

The chain couples TRBV7-2 to TRBJ2-3; D may be TRBD1 (6 bases). The CDR3 extends over 15 amino acids. CDR1 SGHTA and CDR2 FQGNSA come from the germline V gene. Trimming shortened V by 5 bases and J by 0 bases, and 12 bases separated the two germline ends. The chain's CDR3 is CASSPQGLSTDTQYF. The CDR3 DNA is TGTGCCAGCAGCCCCCAGGGGTTGAGCACAGATACGCAGTATTTT.

The CDR3 DNA is TGTGCCAGTAGTTTCGCCGGGACAGAAAACATTCAGTACTTC. Protein sequence: CASSFAGTENIQYF. The chain links TRBV19 to TRBJ2-4, with 7 bases fitting TRBD1. With 5 bases clipped from V and 5 bases from J, the junction kept 6 bases outside the gene matches. Germline V gives CDR1 LNHDA, CDR2 SQIVND (reference sequence). The CDR3 extends over 14 amino acids. Filled out from reference TRBV19 and TRBJ2-4, the complete variable domain reads DGGITQSPKYLFRKEGQNVTLSCEQNLNHDAMYWYRQDPGQGLRLIYYSQIVNDFQKGDIAEGYSVSREKKESFPLTVTSAQKNPTAFYLCASSFAGTENIQYFGAGTRLSVL.

The V and J genes are TRBV10-3 and TRBJ2-1; D may be TRBD1 (5 bases). The CDR3 runs to 13 residues. CDR1 and CDR2 (germline): ENHRY, SYGVKD. V was trimmed by 10 bases and J by 0 bases, leaving 10 bases between them. CDR3 sequence: CASRVDSYNEQFF. CDR3 sequence (DNA): TGTGCCAGCAGGGTAGACTCCTACAATGAGCAGTTCTTC.

V is TRBV9 and J is TRBJ1-3; unclear D gene. Trimming took 3 bases from V and 3 from J, leaving 16 bases between them. CDR1 SGDLS and CDR2 YYNGEE come from the germline V gene. This CDR3 has 16 amino acids. In nucleotides, the CDR3 is TGTGCCAGCAGCGAAGGCGGTCCCTCGGGTGGAAACACCATATATTTT. This sequence encodes CASSEGGPSGGNTIYF. The full variable domain, rest sourced from reference TRBV9 and TRBJ1-3, is DSGVTQTPKHLITATGQRVTLRCSPRSGDLSVYWYQQSLDQGLQFLIQYYNGEERAKGNILERFSAQQFPDLHSELNLSSLELGDSALYFCASSEGGPSGGNTIYFGEGSWLTVV.

The rearrangement links TRBV9 to TRBJ1-3; possible D gene TRBD1, 5 bases. Germline loops: CDR1 SGDLS, CDR2 YYNGEE. Trimming removed 0 bases at V and 0 bases at J, with 16 bases between. This CDR3 contains 18 residues. Here the CDR3 reads CASSVATGARGSGNTIYF. The DNA of the CDR3 is TGTGCCAGCAGCGTAGCCACCGGTGCAAGGGGCTCTGGAAACACCATATATTTT.

The gene calls are TRBV7-9 and TRBJ1-3; unclear D gene. V was pared by 5 bases and J by 1 base, with 9 bases between. Germline loops: CDR1 SEHNR, CDR2 FQNEAQ (reference sequence). CDR3 size: 14 residues. The CDR3: CASSRGSSGNTIYF. In nucleotides, the CDR3 is TGTGCCAGCAGCCGTGGCAGTTCTGGAAACACCATATATTTT.

The rearrangement uses TRBV6-5 and TRBJ1-2; 7 bases align to TRBD1. Germline CDR1 MNHEY, CDR2 SVGAGI. Trimming cost V 6 bases and J 2 bases; bases outside gene matches: 9. The length of the CDR3 is 15 residues. The CDR3 nucleotides are TGTGCCAGCAGCCCCCGGACAGGACAAAACTATGGCTACACCTTC. It codes for CASSPRTGQNYGYTF.

This sequence joins TRBV28 and TRBJ2-1, with TRBD2 matching 9 bases. Germline CDR1 reads MDHEN; CDR2 reads SYDVKM. The CDR3 is 16 amino acids. The V segment lost 3 bases and the J segment 8 bases; nucleotides outside the gene matches: 11. CDR3 region: CASSLTSGRLRDEQFF. The CDR3 DNA is TGTGCCAGCAGTTTGACTAGCGGTCGCCTACGGGATGAGCAGTTCTTC.

The table lists this clone with a few counts. This sequence joins TRBV5-1 and TRBJ2-2; maybe TRBD2 (5 bases). Trimming stripped 0 bases from V and 6 bases from J, with 9 bases between. The V gene's germline CDR1 is SGHRS and CDR2 YFSETQ. This CDR3 is built from 14 residues. The CDR3 DNA follows: TGCGCCAGCAGCTTGGAGAGGGTGCCCGGGGAGCTGTTTTTT. It is translated as CASSLERVPGELFF.

This clone was seen just once. The V call is TRBV5-1, the J call TRBJ1-1; possible D gene TRBD1, 5 bases. Per the germline V gene, CDR1 is SGHRS and CDR2 is YFSETQ. The V end lost 4 bases, the J end lost 0 bases, and 13 bases lay between the germline ends. This CDR3 is built from 15 residues. CDR3 sequence: CASSPWATVNTEAFF. The CDR3 nucleotides read TGCGCCAGCAGCCCTTGGGCGACAGTGAACACTGAAGCTTTCTTT.

CDR3 sequence reads: CASSLDEGARRETQYF. DNA for the CDR3: TGTGCCAGCAGCTTAGACGAGGGGGCGCGGAGGGAGACCCAGTACTTC. V is TRBV7-8 and J is TRBJ2-5, with 7 bases that match TRBD1. Germline CDR1 is SGHVS and CDR2 is FQNEAQ. Trimming removed 1 base from V and 5 bases from J; junction bases left unmatched: 10. This CDR3 has 16 amino acids.

V gene TRBV2 combines with J gene TRBJ1-4; D not resolved. CDR1 is SNHLY, CDR2 FYNNEI, per germline. The CDR3 contains 13 residues. With 7 bases removed from V and 4 bases from J, the gap between germline ends came to 10 bases. The CDR3 nucleotides read TGTGCCAGCAAGAACGGGTTTAATGAAAAACTGTTTTTT. It is translated as CASKNGFNEKLFF.

This rearrangement joins TRBV10-3 to TRBJ1-2, with 9 bases aligning to TRBD1. In germline, CDR1 is ENHRY, CDR2 SYGVKD. The CDR3 extends over 13 amino acids. V lost 9 bases and J lost 2; bases outside the gene matches: 4. The CDR3 region is CAIRTGENYGYTF. DNA of the CDR3: TGTGCCATACGGACAGGGGAAAACTATGGCTACACCTTC.

The chain links TRBV10-3 to TRBJ2-5; 11 bases are shared with TRBD2. Germline V gives CDR1 ENHRY, CDR2 SYGVKD. The CDR3 is made up of 13 amino acids. After removal of 10 bases from V and 4 bases from J, the junction contained 5 bases not matched to a gene. CDR3 coding DNA: TGTGCCACACTAGCGGGAGACATAGAGACCCAGTACTTC. Encoded protein: CATLAGDIETQYF.

The V call is TRBV28, the J call TRBJ2-7; perhaps TRBD2 as D (7 bases). In germline, CDR1 is MDHEN, CDR2 SYDVKM. This CDR3 has 14 residues. The V end lost 2 bases, the J end lost 2 bases, and 10 bases lay between the germline ends. The CDR3 region has the DNA TGTGCCAGCAGTTTAATAGGGGGGGCCTACGAGCAGTACTTC. Protein sequence: CASSLIGGAYEQYF.